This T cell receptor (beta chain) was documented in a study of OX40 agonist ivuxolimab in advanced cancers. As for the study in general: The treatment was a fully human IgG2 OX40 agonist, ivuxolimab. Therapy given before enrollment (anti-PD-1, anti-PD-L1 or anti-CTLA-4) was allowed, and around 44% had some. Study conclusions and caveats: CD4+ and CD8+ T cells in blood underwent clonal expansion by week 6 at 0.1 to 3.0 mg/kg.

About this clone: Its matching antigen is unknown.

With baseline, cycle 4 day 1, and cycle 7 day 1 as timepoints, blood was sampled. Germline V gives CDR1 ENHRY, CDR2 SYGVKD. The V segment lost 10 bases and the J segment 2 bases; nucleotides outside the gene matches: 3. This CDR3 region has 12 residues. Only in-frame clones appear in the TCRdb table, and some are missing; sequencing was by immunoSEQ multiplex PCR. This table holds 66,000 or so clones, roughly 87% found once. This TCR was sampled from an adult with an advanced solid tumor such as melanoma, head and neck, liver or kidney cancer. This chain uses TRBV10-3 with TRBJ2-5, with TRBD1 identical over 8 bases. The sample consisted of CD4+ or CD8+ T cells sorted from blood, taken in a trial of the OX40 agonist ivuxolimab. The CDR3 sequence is CATRQGQETQYF. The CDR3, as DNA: TGTGCCACCCGACAGGGGCAAGAGACCCAGTACTTC.